The TCR beta chain under discussion was sequenced for a study of T cell responses to AZD1222 COVID-19 vaccine. Assay: immunoSEQ multiplex PCR; the TCRdb copy retains only in-frame clones and omits some. The sample carries 150,000 or so clones, about 90% recorded once. The CDR3 runs to 14 residues. Germline V lookup: CDR1 SEHNR, CDR2 FQNEAQ (reference sequence). The V gene lost 2 bases and the J gene lost 6 bases, with 10 bases spanning the gap. Sequenced material: peripheral blood, taken 28 days after the second dose of the MenACWY control vaccine. The clonotype originates from an adult who received the MenACWY meningococcal vaccine as a control. The chain recombines TRBV7-9 with TRBJ2-2; D not resolved. In DNA form, the CDR3 reads TGTGCCAGCAGCTTATCAGCTACTTCCGGGGAGCTGTTTTTT. Amino acids: CASSLSATSGELFF.